This T cell receptor (beta chain) originates from a study of CD8+ T cells in alopecia areata. General study points: Scalp lesions, especially in alopecia totalis/universalis, had higher clonality than normal scalp.

V was pared by 1 base and J by 5 bases, with 23 bases between. CDR1 is LGHNA and CDR2 is YNFKEQ in the germline V gene. The CDR3 contains 19 residues. RNA extraction and reverse transcription yielded cDNA as sequencing template. Repertoires were generated with immunoSEQ multiplex PCR, while TCRdb's copy carries only in-frame clones and drops some. The table has around 4,100 clones, 69% seen once. Treatment denoted: oral pan-JAK inhibitor, 5-10 mg twice daily. Alopecia areata patients gave lesional scalp punch biopsies and peripheral blood samples. On this clone itself: Antigen: not known.

This TCR derives from a human donor with alopecia areata. The sequences come from skin, collected at week 24, from a patient treated with tofacitinib. The chain recombines TRBV4-2 with TRBJ2-2, with D maybe TRBD2 (7 bases). This CDR3 reads CASSQVSGFAGAGTGELFF. Written as DNA, the CDR3 is TGTGCCAGCAGCCAAGTTTCAGGCTTCGCGGGGGCGGGGACCGGGGAGCTGTTTTTT.